One sample yielded the 27 T cell receptor beta chains listed below, sequenced in a study of blood T cell repertoires in COVID-19. This table comes from immunoSEQ multiplex PCR, and its TCRdb copy is limited to in-frame clones, with some not included. The table shows a few hundred thousand clones, with roughly 90% occurring only once. The sample consisted of PBMCs or T cells enriched from blood (not recorded which). These receptors all come from a woman aged 25 to 45 who had recovered from COVID-19.

The J gene is TRBJ2-3, the V gene TRBV5-1, with 10 positions matching TRBD2. Trimming removed 4 bases from V and 5 bases from J; junction bases left unmatched: 7. The CDR3 sequence is 15 residues long. Germline CDR1 is SGHRS and CDR2 is YFSETQ. CDR3 DNA: TGCGCCAGCAGCCAGGGACTAGCGAGGCTAGATACGCAGTATTTT. Amino acids: CASSQGLARLDTQYF.

V is TRBV19 and J is TRBJ2-2; 7 nucleotides agree with TRBD1. This CDR3 region has 15 residues. Germline assignment: CDR1 LNHDA and CDR2 SQIVND (reference sequence). V shed 4 bases, J shed 2 bases, and the junction held 4 bases outside the gene matches. The CDR3 DNA is TGTGCCAGTAGTACACAGGGGCCAAACACCGGGGAGCTGTTTTTT. This translates into CASSTQGPNTGELFF. Drawing the rest from reference TRBV19 and TRBJ2-2, the complete variable domain is DGGITQSPKYLFRKEGQNVTLSCEQNLNHDAMYWYRQDPGQGLRLIYYSQIVNDFQKGDIAEGYSVSREKKESFPLTVTSAQKNPTAFYLCASSTQGPNTGELFFGEGSRLTVL.

This chain links TRBV30 with TRBJ1-5; the match to TRBD1 covers 7 bases. The junction had 7 bases not matched to a gene; V was cut back by 4 bases and J by 7 bases. CDR3 length equals 13 residues. The V gene's germline CDR1 is GTSNPN and CDR2 SVGIG (reference sequence). CDR3 loop: CAWTHRGKQPQHF. CDR3 nucleotides: TGTGCCTGGACCCACAGGGGAAAGCAGCCCCAGCATTTT.

The chain carries TRBV6-5 and TRBJ2-1, with 14 nucleotides matching TRBD2. V gave up 6 bases and J gave up 7 bases; unmatched junction bases: 5. Germline CDR1 and CDR2: MNHEY and SVGAGI. The CDR3 totals 15 residues. CDR3 region: CASRRGLAGENEQFF. CDR3 DNA: TGTGCCAGCAGGAGGGGACTAGCGGGAGAAAATGAGCAGTTCTTC.

The chain has TRBV28 and TRBJ1-2; 7 nucleotides align to TRBD1. The V and J ends lost 5 bases and 6 bases, in that order; junction bases with no gene match: 6. The CDR3 runs to 13 residues. Germline lookup yields CDR1 MDHEN and CDR2 SYDVKM. DNA of the CDR3: TGTGCCAGCAGTCCCCCTCAGGGGGATGGCTACACCTTC. It yields the protein CASSPPQGDGYTF.

This chain links TRBV28 with TRBJ1-1; 7 bases agree with TRBD1. Germline V lookup: CDR1 MDHEN, CDR2 SYDVKM. The CDR3 extends over 15 amino acids. The trim removed 5 bases at V and 11 bases at J, leaving 17 bases unmatched. The CDR3 nucleotides read TGTGCCAGCAGTGATTGGGACAGAAGAACAAGGGGGGCTTTCTTT. This translates into CASSDWDRRTRGAFF.

The chain combines TRBV7-9 with TRBJ1-1; TRBD1 matches 9 bases. Per germline, CDR1 SEHNR and CDR2 FQNEAQ (reference sequence). Trimming removed 5 bases from V and 5 bases from J; junction bases left unmatched: 9. The CDR3 has 15 residues. CDR3 sequence (DNA): TGTGCCAGCAGCCCCCGACAGGGGGGAGGGACTGAAGCTTTCTTT. It yields the protein CASSPRQGGGTEAFF.

About this clone: The same CDR3 also results from other DNA sequences found in this sample. The chain carries TRBV11-2 and TRBJ2-5; D might be TRBD2 (5 bases). Germline V CDR1 and CDR2: SGHAT, FQNNGV. CDR3 length: 13 amino acids. V was shortened by 1 base and J by 5 bases, with 8 bases between the two germline ends. CDR3 coding DNA: TGTGCCAGCAGCTTAGGACGCGGGGAGACCCAGTACTTC. Amino acid sequence: CASSLGRGETQYF.

V and J are TRBV28 and TRBJ1-1; TRBD1 might be the D (5 bases). Deletions cut 3 bases from V and 10 bases from J, with 12 bases between. The CDR3 totals 12 residues. Germline V gene sequence: CDR1 MDHEN, CDR2 SYDVKM. CDR3 nucleotide sequence: TGTGCCAGCAGTTTGCAAGGGGTGGGAGCTTTCTTT. Protein sequence: CASSLQGVGAFF.

This chain connects TRBV5-1 to TRBJ2-5; 11 bases are shared with TRBD2. CDR3 length: 14 amino acids. Germline-derived CDR1 and CDR2 are SGHRS and YFSETQ. Trimming at V came to 4 bases and at J to 5 bases, leaving 4 bases not matched to a gene. The CDR3 region has the DNA TGCGCCAGCAGCATAGCGGGAGGGTATGAGACCCAGTACTTC. This gives the protein CASSIAGGYETQYF.

The chain links TRBV4-2 to TRBJ2-2, with D possibly being TRBD1 (6 bases). V dropped 0 bases and J dropped 9 bases, with 14 bases sitting between them. The germline V gene encodes CDR1 LGHNA and CDR2 YNFKEQ. The CDR3 runs to 15 residues. The CDR3 is CASSQEGAIPWELFF. CDR3 in DNA: TGTGCCAGCAGCCAAGAGGGGGCGATCCCCTGGGAGCTGTTTTTT.

The V and J genes are TRBV3-1 (or the pseudogene TRBV3-2) and TRBJ2-2, with TRBD1 as a possible D gene (5 bases). The germline V gene encodes CDR1 LGHDT and CDR2 YNNKEL (reference sequence). The CDR3 sequence is 15 residues long. With 0 bases removed from V and 9 bases from J, the gap between germline ends came to 14 bases. The CDR3 here is CASSQDRGSLRELFF. The CDR3 coding sequence is TGTGCCAGCAGCCAAGATAGGGGAAGCCTAAGGGAGCTGTTTTTT.

This chain connects TRBV5-1 to TRBJ1-1; TRBD1 matches at 9 bases. Germline values: CDR1 SGHRS, CDR2 YFSETQ. This CDR3 is built from 15 residues. V shed 4 bases, J shed 4 bases, and the junction held 8 bases outside the gene matches. CDR3 amino acids: CASSLRQGGITEAFF. In nucleotides, the CDR3 is TGCGCCAGCAGCCTTCGACAGGGGGGAATCACTGAAGCTTTCTTT.

Written as DNA, the CDR3 is TGTGCCACCAGCAGAGATGACTTGACAGGGTACACTGAAGCTTTCTTT. This encodes CATSRDDLTGYTEAFF. The chain couples TRBV15 to TRBJ1-1, with 7 bases lining up with TRBD1. The CDR3 is 16 amino acids. The germline gives CDR1 LNHNV, CDR2 YYDKDF (reference sequence). V shed 0 bases, J shed 3 bases, and the junction held 7 bases outside the gene matches. The full variable domain, completed using reference TRBV15 and TRBJ1-1, is DAMVIQNPRYQVTQFGKPVTLSCSQTLNHNVMYWYQQKSSQAPKLLFHYYDKDFNNEADTPDNFQSRRPNTSFCFLDIRSPGLGDTAMYLCATSRDDLTGYTEAFFGQGTRLTVV.

V gene TRBV30 combines with J gene TRBJ1-3; D is possibly TRBD1 (5 bases). The length of the CDR3 is 15 residues. Trimming pared 0 bases from V and 1 base from J, leaving 10 bases between. CDR1 is GTSNPN and CDR2 is SVGIG in the germline V gene (reference sequence). The chain's CDR3 is CAWSVVGGSGNTIYF. CDR3 bases: TGTGCCTGGAGTGTAGTCGGGGGATCTGGAAACACCATATATTTT.

The chain links TRBV28 to TRBJ2-1, with D perhaps TRBD2 (5 bases). This CDR3 has 15 amino acids. Germline CDR1 MDHEN, CDR2 SYDVKM. V lost 6 bases, J lost 0 bases, and 12 bases lay in between. The CDR3 protein is CASRRDRGSYNEQFF. CDR3 sequence (DNA): TGTGCCAGCAGGAGGGATCGGGGCTCCTACAATGAGCAGTTCTTC. Variable domain in full (rest from reference TRBV28 and TRBJ2-1): DVKVTQSSRYLVKRTGEKVFLECVQDMDHENMFWYRQDPGLGLRLIYFSYDVKMKEKGDIPEGYSVSREKKERFSLILESASTNQTSMYLCASRRDRGSYNEQFFGPGTRLTVL.

The chain joins TRBV10-3 to TRBJ2-7, with D unclear. This CDR3 is built from 14 residues. CDR1 is ENHRY and CDR2 is SYGVKD in the germline V gene. V lost 3 bases and J lost 6, with 15 bases in between. CDR3 coding DNA: TGTGCCATCAGTGACATGGGTGACATCGGCGAGCAGTACTTC. Translated: CAISDMGDIGEQYF.

The chain combines TRBV13 with TRBJ2-2; 12 bases line up with TRBD1. Trimming removed 8 bases from V and 7 bases from J; junction bases left unmatched: 8. Germline loops: CDR1 PRHDT, CDR2 FYEKMQ (reference sequence). This CDR3 is built from 15 residues. DNA for the CDR3: TGTGCCAGCTTTAACCGGGACAGGGGGCTCGGGGAGCTGTTTTTT. Protein product: CASFNRDRGLGELFF.

The chain links TRBV6-5 to TRBJ2-3; the match to TRBD2 covers 11 bases. The V and J ends lost 5 bases and 3 bases, in that order; junction bases with no gene match: 4. The CDR3 is made up of 15 amino acids. Germline values: CDR1 MNHEY, CDR2 SVGAGI. CDR3 loop: CASSNRLAGTDTQYF. In nucleotides, the CDR3 is TGTGCCAGCAGTAACCGACTAGCGGGGACAGATACGCAGTATTTT.

This chain uses TRBV18 with TRBJ1-4, with unresolved D. V lost 3 bases and J lost 5, with 13 bases in between. CDR1 and CDR2 from the germline V gene are KGHSH and LQKENI. This CDR3 is built from 15 residues. CDR3 DNA sequence: TGTGCCAGCTCACCGAACATACACCCCAATGAAAAACTGTTTTTT. This encodes CASSPNIHPNEKLFF.

This sequence joins TRBV4-2 and TRBJ1-5; possibly TRBD1 for D (6 bases). The CDR3 length is 15 residues. CDR1 LGHNA and CDR2 YNFKEQ come from the germline V gene. V shed 3 bases and J shed 5 bases, with 14 bases lying between them. CDR3 nucleotides: TGTGCCAGCAGCCAGGGCGACAGGAATGATCAGCCCCAGCATTTT. Protein product: CASSQGDRNDQPQHF.

The chain employs TRBV9 and TRBJ1-5; no clear D gene. CDR1 is SGDLS, CDR2 YYNGEE, per germline. This CDR3 comprises 14 residues. Trimming left V 4 bases short and J 7 bases short, with 15 bases between. As DNA, the CDR3 is TGTGCCAGCAGCACAGACCCAGACGGACAGCCCCAGCATTTT. Encoded protein: CASSTDPDGQPQHF.

The table lists this clone with a count of one. V is TRBV5-4 and J is TRBJ1-1; D may be TRBD1 (5 bases). The ends were cut back, 0 bases at V and 1 base at J, with 10 bases in the middle. This CDR3 contains 15 residues. Germline loops: CDR1 SGHNT, CDR2 YYREEE (reference sequence). The CDR3 DNA is TGTGCCAGCAGCTTGGAGGGGCCGGAGAACACTGAAGCTTTCTTT. This sequence encodes CASSLEGPENTEAFF. The entire variable domain, with the rest obtained from reference TRBV5-4 and TRBJ1-1, is as follows: ETGVTQSPTHLIKTRGQQVTLRCSSQSGHNTVSWYQQALGQGPQFIFQYYREEENGRGNFPPRFSGLQFPNYSSELNVNALELDDSALYLCASSLEGPENTEAFFGQGTRLTVV.

The chain couples TRBV2 to TRBJ1-2, with D perhaps matching TRBD1 (5 bases). Looked up from germline, CDR1 is SNHLY and CDR2 is FYNNEI. The CDR3 runs to 14 residues. Trimming pared 4 bases from V and 8 bases from J, leaving 17 bases between. DNA for the CDR3: TGTGCCAGCAGTGCGACAGATACTTATGAGGGCTACACCTTC. It is translated as CASSATDTYEGYTF.

The chain recombines TRBV6-6 with TRBJ2-5; TRBD1 matches at 8 bases. The CDR3 has 14 amino acids. The germline V gene encodes CDR1 MNHNY and CDR2 SVGAGI (reference sequence). V trimming: 5 bases; J trimming: 2 bases; junction bases outside the gene matches: 4. DNA of the CDR3: TGTGCCAGCAGTCGCAGGACAGGGCAAGAGACCCAGTACTTC. Translating it yields CASSRRTGQETQYF.

This clone was counted once. This sequence joins TRBV7-9 and TRBJ1-2; a possible D gene is TRBD1 (5 bases). CDR3 length: 12 amino acids. CDR1 and CDR2 (germline): SEHNR, FQNEAQ (reference sequence). Trimming stripped 3 bases from V and 8 bases from J, with 10 bases between. CDR3 region: CASSFQEGGYTF. For the CDR3, the DNA is TGTGCCAGCAGCTTTCAGGAGGGGGGCTACACCTTC.

This clone showed up just once. The genes are TRBV3-1 (or the pseudogene TRBV3-2) and TRBJ2-3; D might be TRBD2 (5 bases). Germline assignment: CDR1 LGHDT and CDR2 YNNKEL (reference sequence). The CDR3 extends over 16 amino acids. Between the trimmed V and J ends, which lost 4 bases and 3 bases, there was a span of 17 bases. The DNA for the CDR3 is TGTGCCAGCAGCCGGAGCAGTAGCGTATCAACAGATACGCAGTATTTT. Residues: CASSRSSSVSTDTQYF.